Given below is one TCR beta chain in context. Its cognate antigen is unknown. V shed 5 bases and J shed 7 bases, with 22 bases lying between them. CDR3 length equals 16 residues. The germline V gene encodes CDR1 SEHNR and CDR2 FQNEAQ (reference sequence). The sample belongs to a study of cytomegalovirus exposure and HLA in healthy donors. Study results and caveats: Solely CMV serostatus was available to characterize immune exposure. Certain sequence variants were highly shared and formed a cluster, and this cluster was likely a sequencing artifact. The analysis excluded some indistinguishable V segments, including TRBV6-2 and TRBV6-3.

Each donor was healthy, and each was a bone marrow donor. PCR amplification relied on 60 Vbeta primers (plus 13 Jbeta primers). The repertoire was sequenced with immunoSEQ multiplex PCR; TCRdb's copy has only in-frame clones and lacks some. Here the sample spans approximately 120,000 clones, around 80% being singletons. Sequencing used PBMCs. This chain links TRBV7-9 with TRBJ2-3, with a weak D call TRBD2 (5 bases). This receptor was obtained from a woman in her fifties or sixties in good health and CMV-seropositive. CDR3 sequence: CASSPEATGRMHTQYF. The CDR3 DNA is TGTGCCAGCAGCCCGGAGGCCACTGGACGAATGCATACGCAGTATTTT.